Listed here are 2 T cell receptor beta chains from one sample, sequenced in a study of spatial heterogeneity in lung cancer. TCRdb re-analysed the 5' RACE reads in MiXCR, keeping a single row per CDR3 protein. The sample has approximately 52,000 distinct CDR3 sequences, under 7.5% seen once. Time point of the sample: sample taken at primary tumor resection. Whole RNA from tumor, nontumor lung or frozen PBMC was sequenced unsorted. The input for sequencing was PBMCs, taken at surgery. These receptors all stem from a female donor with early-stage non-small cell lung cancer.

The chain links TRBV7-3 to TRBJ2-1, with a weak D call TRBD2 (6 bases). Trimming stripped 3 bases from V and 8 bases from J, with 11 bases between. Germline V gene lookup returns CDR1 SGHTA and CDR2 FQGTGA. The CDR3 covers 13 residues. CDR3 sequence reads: CASSFGLSDEQFF. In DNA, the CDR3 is TGTGCCAGCAGCTTTGGACTATCCGATGAGCAGTTCTTC.

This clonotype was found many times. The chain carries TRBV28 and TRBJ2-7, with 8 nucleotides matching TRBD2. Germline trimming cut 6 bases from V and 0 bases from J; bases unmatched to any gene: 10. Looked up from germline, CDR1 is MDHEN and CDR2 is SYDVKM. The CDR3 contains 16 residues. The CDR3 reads CASSLQRGPSSYEQYF. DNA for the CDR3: TGTGCCAGCAGCCTTCAGCGGGGGCCCAGCTCCTACGAGCAGTACTTC.